A selection of T cell receptor beta chains follows, all from one sample in a study of cytomegalovirus exposure and HLA in healthy donors. TCRdb's copy holds only in-frame clones and misses some; the assay was immunoSEQ multiplex PCR. Of 100,000 to 150,000 clones in the sample, approximately 80% were seen once. Sequenced input: PBMCs. The receptors shown here come from a girl aged 2 to 9 in good health and CMV-seronegative. CDR3s include the opening cysteine and the closing phenylalanine or tryptophan. Fields, in order: V gene, D gene, clone size, J gene, CDR3 protein, CDR3 DNA. A D gene is named only where the DNA matches it firmly. Some rows mark clone size as missing; the rest say once, few, many or name a class of expanded clone.

V gene: TRBV13
D gene: TRBD2
clone size: .
J gene: TRBJ2-7
CDR3 protein: CASSTRLAGGYEQYF
CDR3 DNA: TGTGCCAGCAGCACTCGACTAGCGGGGGGATACGAGCAGTACTTC

V gene: TRBV5-1
D gene: TRBD2
clone size: .
J gene: TRBJ2-3
CDR3 protein: CASRRTSGGTSTDTQYF
CDR3 DNA: TGCGCCAGCAGAAGGACTAGCGGGGGGACGTCCACAGATACGCAGTATTTT

V gene: TRBV9
D gene: .
clone size: .
J gene: TRBJ2-5
CDR3 protein: CASSVYNEETQYF
CDR3 DNA: TGTGCCAGCAGCGTATACAATGAAGAGACCCAGTACTTC

V gene: TRBV28
D gene: TRBD1
clone size: .
J gene: TRBJ1-1
CDR3 protein: CASSLSGGLTEAFF
CDR3 DNA: TGTGCCAGCAGTTTGTCAGGGGGTTTAACTGAAGCTTTCTTT

V gene: TRBV7-9
D gene: .
clone size: .
J gene: TRBJ1-2
CDR3 protein: CASSLDSYGYTF
CDR3 DNA: TGTGCCAGCAGCTTAGACAGCTATGGCTACACCTTC

V gene: TRBV6-5
D gene: TRBD1
clone size: .
J gene: TRBJ2-7
CDR3 protein: CASSHGQGYEQYF
CDR3 DNA: TGTGCCAGCAGCCACGGACAGGGATACGAGCAGTACTTC

V gene: TRBV6-6
D gene: TRBD2
clone size: .
J gene: TRBJ2-7
CDR3 protein: CASIPTSGGFYEQYF
CDR3 DNA: TGTGCCAGCATTCCGACTAGCGGGGGGTTCTACGAGCAGTACTTC

V gene: TRBV2
D gene: TRBD1
clone size: once
J gene: TRBJ1-5
CDR3 protein: CASSTGVHQPQHF
CDR3 DNA: TGTGCCAGCAGTACAGGGGTCCATCAGCCCCAGCATTTT

V gene: TRBV5-1
D gene: .
clone size: .
J gene: TRBJ2-7
CDR3 protein: CASSLEDRRTYEQYF
CDR3 DNA: TGCGCCAGCAGCTTGGAAGACAGGAGGACCTACGAGCAGTACTTC

V gene: TRBV13
D gene: TRBD1
clone size: .
J gene: TRBJ2-7
CDR3 protein: CASSLGPTGGGSEQYF
CDR3 DNA: TGTGCCAGCAGCTTAGGACCTACAGGGGGCGGTTCCGAGCAGTACTTC

V gene: TRBV6-5
D gene: TRBD1
clone size: .
J gene: TRBJ1-5
CDR3 protein: CASSYSGQAAQPQHF
CDR3 DNA: TGTGCCAGCAGTTACTCCGGACAGGCTGCTCAGCCCCAGCATTTT

V gene: TRBV4-3
D gene: .
clone size: once
J gene: TRBJ1-4
CDR3 protein: CASSQGADSATNEKLFF
CDR3 DNA: TGCGCCAGCAGCCAGGGGGCCGATTCTGCAACTAATGAAAAACTGTTTTTT

V gene: TRBV4-1
D gene: .
clone size: .
J gene: TRBJ2-2
CDR3 protein: CASSQDYGELFF
CDR3 DNA: TGCGCCAGCAGCCAAGATTACGGGGAGCTGTTTTTT

V gene: TRBV4-2
D gene: TRBD2
clone size: .
J gene: TRBJ2-1
CDR3 protein: CASSQEAGGPNEQFF
CDR3 DNA: TGTGCCAGCAGCCAAGAAGCGGGGGGACCTAATGAGCAGTTCTTC

V gene: TRBV6-1
D gene: TRBD2
clone size: .
J gene: TRBJ2-5
CDR3 protein: CASSELAGGISQETQYF
CDR3 DNA: TGTGCCAGCAGTGAACTAGCGGGGGGAATAAGCCAAGAGACCCAGTACTTC

V gene: TRBV9
D gene: .
clone size: .
J gene: TRBJ1-4
CDR3 protein: CASSVGLWEKLFF
CDR3 DNA: TGTGCCAGCAGCGTGGGCCTCTGGGAAAAACTGTTTTTT

V gene: TRBV6-5
D gene: TRBD2
clone size: .
J gene: TRBJ2-7
CDR3 protein: CASTRPGRAEQYF
CDR3 DNA: TGTGCCAGCACACGGCCCGGGAGGGCCGAGCAGTACTTC

V gene: TRBV13
D gene: .
clone size: .
J gene: TRBJ1-1
CDR3 protein: CASSSQGYTEAFF
CDR3 DNA: TGTGCCAGCAGCTCCCAGGGTTACACTGAAGCTTTCTTT

V gene: TRBV6-5
D gene: TRBD1
clone size: few
J gene: TRBJ1-2
CDR3 protein: CASSWTGDGYTF
CDR3 DNA: TGTGCCAGCAGCTGGACAGGGGATGGCTACACCTTC

V gene: TRBV1
D gene: .
clone size: .
J gene: TRBJ1-2
CDR3 protein: CTSSQKVSEQMFYGYTF
CDR3 DNA: TGCACCAGCAGCCAAAAAGTCTCGGAACAGATGTTCTATGGCTACACCTTC

V gene: TRBV6-5
D gene: .
clone size: .
J gene: TRBJ1-6
CDR3 protein: CASSSRGSSPLHF
CDR3 DNA: TGTGCCAGCAGTTCCCGGGGTTCTTCACCCCTCCACTTT

V gene: TRBV19
D gene: .
clone size: .
J gene: TRBJ2-1
CDR3 protein: CASSIPNNEQFF
CDR3 DNA: TGTGCCAGTAGTATCCCTAACAATGAGCAGTTCTTC

V gene: TRBV14
D gene: TRBD1
clone size: .
J gene: TRBJ2-1
CDR3 protein: CASSQVDWDRVYNEQFF
CDR3 DNA: TGTGCCAGCAGCCAAGTAGACTGGGACAGGGTCTACAATGAGCAGTTCTTC

V gene: TRBV20-1
D gene: .
clone size: .
J gene: TRBJ2-5
CDR3 protein: CSAGYETQYF
CDR3 DNA: TGCAGTGCCGGTTATGAGACCCAGTACTTC

V gene: TRBV28
D gene: TRBD2
clone size: .
J gene: TRBJ2-7
CDR3 protein: CASSLAGASGRYGDYEQYF
CDR3 DNA: TGTGCCAGCAGTTTAGCCGGAGCTAGCGGACGGTACGGGGACTACGAGCAGTACTTC

V gene: TRBV9
D gene: TRBD1
clone size: .
J gene: TRBJ2-1
CDR3 protein: CASSPKDRGPNYNEQFF
CDR3 DNA: TGTGCCAGCAGCCCAAAGGACAGGGGGCCCAATTACAATGAGCAGTTCTTC

V gene: TRBV10-1
D gene: .
clone size: .
J gene: TRBJ2-3
CDR3 protein: CASSESSYAGSTDTQYF
CDR3 DNA: TGCGCCAGCAGTGAGTCTTCATACGCGGGCAGCACAGATACGCAGTATTTT

V gene: TRBV28
D gene: .
clone size: .
J gene: TRBJ2-3
CDR3 protein: CASSFPGYAYTDTQYF
CDR3 DNA: TGTGCCAGCAGTTTCCCAGGGTATGCGTACACAGATACGCAGTATTTT

V gene: TRBV5-1
D gene: TRBD1
clone size: .
J gene: TRBJ2-1
CDR3 protein: CASSLGIRSGGEQFF
CDR3 DNA: TGCGCCAGCAGCTTGGGTATCAGGTCAGGGGGTGAGCAGTTCTTC

V gene: TRBV2
D gene: TRBD2
clone size: few
J gene: TRBJ2-7
CDR3 protein: CASSETLAGNDEQYF
CDR3 DNA: TGTGCCAGCAGCGAAACGCTAGCGGGGAACGACGAGCAGTACTTC

V gene: TRBV30
D gene: .
clone size: .
J gene: TRBJ2-7
CDR3 protein: CAWSGSRYEQYF
CDR3 DNA: TGTGCCTGGAGCGGGAGTAGGTACGAGCAGTACTTC

V gene: TRBV9
D gene: .
clone size: .
J gene: TRBJ1-2
CDR3 protein: CASSPNREGRGYTF
CDR3 DNA: TGTGCCAGCAGCCCCAACCGTGAGGGCCGCGGCTACACCTTC

V gene: TRBV27
D gene: TRBD2
clone size: .
J gene: TRBJ2-7
CDR3 protein: CASSYGTSGSIDEQYF
CDR3 DNA: TGTGCCAGCAGTTATGGGACTAGCGGGAGTATCGACGAGCAGTACTTC

V gene: TRBV19
D gene: .
clone size: .
J gene: TRBJ2-2
CDR3 protein: CATHSGGELFF
CDR3 DNA: TGTGCCACCCACAGCGGCGGGGAGCTGTTTTTT

V gene: TRBV2
D gene: .
clone size: .
J gene: TRBJ2-3
CDR3 protein: CASRTGGATTDTQYF
CDR3 DNA: TGTGCCAGCAGGACTGGGGGGGCGACCACAGATACGCAGTATTTT

V gene: TRBV19
D gene: TRBD1
clone size: .
J gene: TRBJ1-5
CDR3 protein: CAVRDRGLSSNQPQHF
CDR3 DNA: TGTGCCGTCCGGGACAGGGGGCTTTCTAGCAATCAGCCCCAGCATTTT

V gene: TRBV5-8
D gene: .
clone size: .
J gene: TRBJ2-2
CDR3 protein: CASSLSGRNTGELFF
CDR3 DNA: TGTGCCAGCAGCTTGTCGGGGAGGAACACCGGGGAGCTGTTTTTT

V gene: TRBV7-8
D gene: .
clone size: .
J gene: TRBJ2-3
CDR3 protein: CASSLAIGGDLLGTDTQYF
CDR3 DNA: TGTGCCAGCAGCTTAGCGATTGGAGGGGACTTACTAGGCACAGATACGCAGTATTTT

V gene: TRBV30
D gene: .
clone size: .
J gene: TRBJ1-6
CDR3 protein: CAWMVGEAFDSPLHF
CDR3 DNA: TGTGCCTGGATGGTAGGGGAGGCTTTTGATTCACCCCTCCACTTT

V gene: TRBV6-5
D gene: .
clone size: .
J gene: TRBJ2-1
CDR3 protein: CASSYSSGFYNEQFF
CDR3 DNA: TGTGCCAGCAGTTATTCCTCGGGATTTTACAATGAGCAGTTCTTC

V gene: TRBV7-2
D gene: TRBD1
clone size: .
J gene: TRBJ1-2
CDR3 protein: CASSPGTGTNGYTF
CDR3 DNA: TGTGCCAGCAGCCCCGGGACAGGGACTAATGGCTACACCTTC

V gene: TRBV5-4
D gene: .
clone size: .
J gene: TRBJ2-7
CDR3 protein: CASSPTAGVGYEQYF
CDR3 DNA: TGTGCCAGCAGCCCGACCGCCGGGGTGGGATACGAGCAGTACTTC